One sample yielded the 26 T cell receptor beta chains listed below, sequenced in a study of cytomegalovirus exposure and HLA in healthy donors. With 60 Vbeta and 13 Jbeta primers, the PCR was carried out. Measured with immunoSEQ multiplex PCR; TCRdb has only the in-frame clones, and not every one. The table has roughly 200,000 clones, about 80% seen once; the top ten hold 12% to 15%. Sequenced: PBMCs. All receptors derive from a woman between 25 and 40 years old in good health and CMV-seropositive.

The J gene is TRBJ1-5, the V gene TRBV23-1; D is undetermined. TRBV23-1 falls under the ORF class, with uncertain function. The CDR3 runs to 12 residues. The V gene lost 6 bases and the J gene lost 9 bases, with 12 bases spanning the gap. CDR3: CASRTSEGPQHF. For the CDR3, the DNA is TGCGCCAGCAGAACTTCTGAGGGGCCCCAGCATTTT.

The chain carries TRBV19 and TRBJ1-2; D may be TRBD1 (6 bases). Trimming cost V 3 bases and J 10 bases, with 12 bases left between them. The V gene's germline CDR1 is LNHDA and CDR2 SQIVND (reference sequence). The CDR3 runs 12 residues. CDR3 protein: CASSISDSLYTF. CDR3 nucleotide sequence: TGTGCCAGTAGTATTTCGGACAGCCTCTACACCTTC.

The gene calls are TRBV5-1 and TRBJ2-4; 8 bases agree with TRBD2. The germline gives CDR1 SGHRS, CDR2 YFSETQ. This CDR3 has 14 amino acids. V dropped 7 bases and J dropped 2; count of bases not matched to a gene: 5. The CDR3 nucleotides are TGCGCCAGCGGCGCGGGGGGCCCCAAAAACATTCAGTACTTC. Translating gives CASGAGGPKNIQYF.

The rearrangement uses TRBV5-1 and TRBJ2-7; TRBD2 matches 16 bases. The ends lost 2 bases at V and 7 bases at J; junction bases unmatched: 9. This CDR3 is built from 17 residues. The germline V gene has CDR1 SGHRS and CDR2 YFSETQ. The chain's CDR3 is CASSLTSGTSGREEQYF. The DNA for the CDR3 is TGCGCCAGCAGCTTAACTTCCGGGACTAGCGGGAGGGAAGAGCAGTACTTC.

The chain carries TRBV13 and TRBJ2-5; D uncertain. The CDR3 runs to 13 residues. Trimming stripped 2 bases from V and 14 bases from J, with 18 bases between. In germline, CDR1 is PRHDT, CDR2 FYEKMQ (reference sequence). The CDR3, as DNA: TGTGCCAGCAGCTTATTGTTAGTCCCCCTGCGCTACTTC. Its translation is CASSLLLVPLRYF.

CDR3 sequence: CASSPTGTGNQPQHF. The CDR3 region has the DNA TGTGCCAGCAGCCCCACAGGGACCGGCAATCAGCCCCAGCATTTT. The chain couples TRBV7-2 to TRBJ1-5; possibly TRBD1 for D (6 bases). Germline lookup yields CDR1 SGHTA and CDR2 FQGNSA. This CDR3 has 15 residues. Trimming removed 5 bases at V and 2 bases at J, with 13 bases between.

V gene TRBV28 combines with J gene TRBJ1-5, with D hard to call. The CDR3 spans 15 residues. The V gene lost 6 bases and the J gene lost 0 bases, with 12 bases spanning the gap. Germline CDR1 reads MDHEN; CDR2 reads SYDVKM. The CDR3: CASRVQSFSNQPQHF. The CDR3, as DNA: TGTGCCAGCAGGGTACAGTCATTTAGCAATCAGCCCCAGCATTTT.

The sample holds one count of this clone. The rearrangement uses TRBV6-1 and TRBJ2-2; possibly TRBD2 for D (6 bases). Trimming removed 1 base from V and 6 bases from J, with 9 bases in between. Germline-derived CDR1 and CDR2 are MNHNS and SASEGT. This CDR3 is built from 14 residues. The CDR3 here is CASSEGGEAGELFF. As DNA, the CDR3 is TGTGCCAGCAGTGAAGGAGGGGAGGCCGGGGAGCTGTTTTTT.

This rearrangement joins TRBV5-1 to TRBJ2-5; TRBD1 is a possible D gene (5 bases). The ends were cut back, 4 bases at V and 5 bases at J, with 18 bases in the middle. Germline-derived CDR1 and CDR2 are SGHRS and YFSETQ. This CDR3 region has 15 residues. CDR3 region: CASSPTATGRETQYF. The CDR3 DNA reads as TGCGCCAGCAGCCCGACCGCTACAGGCCGGGAGACCCAGTACTTC.

V is TRBV29-1 and J is TRBJ2-7; TRBD1 is a possible D gene (6 bases). This CDR3 spans 11 amino acids. Per germline, CDR1 SQVTM and CDR2 ANQGSEA. Trimming removed 3 bases at V and 9 bases at J, with 12 bases between. The DNA of the CDR3 is TGCAGCGTTGAGTTGGACAGCAGGCAGTACTTC. It translates to CSVELDSRQYF.

The V gene is TRBV7-2, the J gene TRBJ2-7; 8 bases agree with TRBD2. From germline, CDR1 is SGHTA and CDR2 FQGNSA. The V gene end was trimmed by 4 bases and the J gene end by 2 bases; junction bases not matched to a gene: 7. The CDR3 has 15 amino acids. The CDR3 bases are TGTGCCAGCAGCTCCACCGGGGGGGGTACCTACGAGCAGTACTTC. Amino acids: CASSSTGGGTYEQYF.

The CDR3 reads CASSVGPSENEQFF. Here the CDR3 DNA reads TGTGCCAGCAGCGTAGGTCCGTCGGAGAATGAGCAGTTCTTC. This rearrangement joins TRBV9 to TRBJ2-1; D ambiguous. The CDR3 loop spans 14 amino acids. Germline loops: CDR1 SGDLS, CDR2 YYNGEE. The V end lost 0 bases, the J end lost 7 bases, and 11 bases lay between the germline ends.

As to this clone: The sample has other DNA sequences that encode this CDR3 too. J is TRBJ1-3 and V is TRBV19; D is uncertain. V was pared by 1 base and J by 0 bases, with 4 bases between. Germline V gene data show CDR1 as LNHDA and CDR2 as SQIVND (reference sequence). The CDR3 extends over 14 amino acids. The CDR3 is CASSIGSSGNTIYF. The DNA for the CDR3 is TGTGCCAGTAGTATAGGGAGCTCTGGAAACACCATATATTTT.

V gene TRBV11-2 combines with J gene TRBJ1-2, with D perhaps matching TRBD1 (5 bases). V shed 3 bases and J shed 2 bases, with 10 bases lying between them. CDR1 is SGHAT and CDR2 is FQNNGV in the germline V gene. The CDR3 is 14 amino acids. The CDR3 DNA is TGTGCCAGCAGCTTGGGACTACTAAACTATGGCTACACCTTC. Translated: CASSLGLLNYGYTF.

V usage is TRBV30 and J usage is TRBJ1-6; TRBD1 matches at 10 bases. CDR1 and CDR2 from the germline V gene are GTSNPN and SVGIG (reference sequence). Germline trimming cut 3 bases from V and 3 bases from J; bases unmatched to any gene: 2. CDR3 size: 15 residues. The CDR3 bases are TGTGCCTGGAGAGGGGACAGGGGCTATAATTCACCCCTCCACTTT. Its translation: CAWRGDRGYNSPLHF.

The gene calls are TRBV4-1 and TRBJ2-2, with TRBD2 matching over 9 bases. V lost 8 bases and J lost 1; bases outside the gene matches: 20. CDR1 is MGHRA, CDR2 YSYEKL, per germline. The CDR3 consists of 20 residues. Written as DNA, the CDR3 is TGCGCCAGCTCCAAAGGAGGACTAGCGCCCCGACCTAAGAACACCGGGGAGCTGTTTTTT. This sequence encodes CASSKGGLAPRPKNTGELFF.

The chain links TRBV18 to TRBJ1-1, with a possible D match to TRBD1 (6 bases). Trimming stripped 3 bases from V and 2 bases from J, with 13 bases between. The V gene's germline CDR1 is KGHSH and CDR2 LQKENI. The CDR3 runs 15 residues. The CDR3 DNA is TGTGCCAGCTCACCCTTACAGGGCCGTAACACTGAAGCTTTCTTT. Protein product: CASSPLQGRNTEAFF.

The gene calls are TRBV11-2 and TRBJ2-3; a weak D match, TRBD1 (5 bases). Deletions cut 7 bases from V and 4 bases from J, with 15 bases between. Germline assignment: CDR1 SGHAT and CDR2 FQNNGV. CDR3 size: 14 residues. As DNA, the CDR3 is TGTGCCAGCACCTTTGGGGCTTTCCCAGATACGCAGTATTTT. Its protein is CASTFGAFPDTQYF. Complete variable domain (other parts from reference TRBV11-2 and TRBJ2-3): EAGVAQSPRYKIIEKRQSVAFWCNPISGHATLYWYQQILGQGPKLLIQFQNNGVVDDSQLPKDRFSAERLKGVDSTLKIQPAKLEDSAVYLCASTFGAFPDTQYFGPGTRLTVL.

The chain combines TRBV6-5 with TRBJ1-1; weak D call: TRBD1 (5 bases). The germline V gene has CDR1 MNHEY and CDR2 SVGAGI. This CDR3 comprises 14 residues. Between the trimmed V and J ends, which lost 3 bases and 6 bases, there was a span of 14 bases. The CDR3 sequence: CASSYRAREAEAFF. Written as DNA, the CDR3 is TGTGCCAGCAGTTATCGCGCCAGGGAGGCTGAAGCTTTCTTT.

The J gene is TRBJ1-2, the V gene TRBV19; the D is unclear. Trimming took 7 bases from V and 3 from J, leaving 12 bases between them. This CDR3 comprises 13 residues. Germline V gene sequence: CDR1 LNHDA, CDR2 SQIVND (reference sequence). The CDR3 loop reads CASTVLGDYGYTF. The CDR3 nucleotides read TGTGCCAGTACCGTTCTCGGGGACTATGGCTACACCTTC.

This chain connects TRBV6-7 to TRBJ1-2; D is unresolved. TRBV6-7 has ORF status, its function being uncertain. This CDR3 has 17 amino acids. The V end was cut by 7 bases, the J end by 8 bases, with 29 bases between. CDR3 in amino acids: CASTQTTRGSTARGYTF. In DNA form, the CDR3 reads TGTGCCAGCACCCAAACCACGAGAGGTTCCACGGCGCGGGGCTACACCTTC.

The rearrangement links TRBV18 to TRBJ2-5; D may be TRBD2 (6 bases). Germline V gene data show CDR1 as KGHSH and CDR2 as LQKENI. Between the trimmed V and J ends, which lost 4 bases and 4 bases, there was a span of 10 bases. The CDR3 runs 13 residues. The CDR3 DNA sequence: TGTGCCAGCTCACGGTCCGGGGGAGAGACCCAGTACTTC. This encodes CASSRSGGETQYF. Using reference TRBV18 and TRBJ2-5 for the parts outside the CDR3, the full variable domain is NAGVMQNPRHLVRRRGQEARLRCSPMKGHSHVYWYRQLPEEGLKFMVYLQKENIIDESGMPKERFSAEFPKEGPSILRIQQVVRGDSAAYFCASSRSGGETQYFGPGTRLLVL.

This clone was picked up a small number of times. The CDR3 bases are TGTGCCAGCAGCCAAGTGGCACCAGGGAACATTCAGTACTTC. Its protein product is CASSQVAPGNIQYF. This chain connects TRBV4-2 to TRBJ2-4, with D perhaps TRBD1 (5 bases). This CDR3 contains 14 residues. Germline assignment: CDR1 LGHNA and CDR2 YNFKEQ. The V end was cut by 1 base, the J end by 7 bases, with 11 bases between.

The chain recombines TRBV2 with TRBJ1-4; D is unresolved. The V gene lost 6 bases and the J gene lost 6 bases, with 14 bases spanning the gap. CDR3 length equals 14 residues. CDR1 is SNHLY and CDR2 is FYNNEI in the germline V gene. CDR3 protein: CASSPMNSYEKLFF. The CDR3 DNA reads TGTGCCAGCAGCCCGATGAATAGTTATGAAAAACTGTTTTTT.

This clone showed up just a few times. The chain links TRBV5-5 to TRBJ1-1; possible D gene TRBD1, 5 bases. The V gene lost 5 bases and the J gene lost 0 bases, with 20 bases spanning the gap. This CDR3 has 17 residues. Germline CDR1 is SGHKS and CDR2 is YYEKEE (reference sequence). The CDR3 loop reads CASRRGPSTAMNTEAFF. The CDR3, as DNA: TGTGCCAGCAGGCGGGGCCCCTCTACCGCCATGAACACTGAAGCTTTCTTT.

This clone was seen a single time. This rearrangement joins TRBV6-5 to TRBJ2-7; 10 positions match TRBD1. The CDR3 totals 14 residues. V dropped 2 bases and J dropped 3; count of bases not matched to a gene: 1. CDR1 is MNHEY and CDR2 is SVGAGI in the germline V gene. DNA for the CDR3: TGTGCCAGCAGTTACGGGACAGGGGTCTACGAGCAGTACTTC. Translated: CASSYGTGVYEQYF.